The T cell receptor beta chain described here comes from a study of CD8+ T cells in alopecia areata. Following extraction, RNA underwent reverse transcription to cDNA, which served as the sequencing template. Sequencing was performed with immunoSEQ multiplex PCR; in TCRdb, only in-frame clones are kept and a portion is missing. There are about 200,000 clones in the sample; about 56% occur only once, and 4.5% to 6% lies in the top ten. CDR3 length equals 12 residues. Trimming removed 6 bases at V and 3 bases at J, with 9 bases between. Germline V lookup: CDR1 SEHNR, CDR2 FQNEAQ (reference sequence). V is TRBV7-9 and J is TRBJ2-7; D is ambiguous. Material: CD8+ T cells sorted from blood. The origin of this receptor is a human donor in good health. In nucleotides, the CDR3 is TGTGCCAGCAGTCCAAACGTCTACGAGCAGTACTTC. Its protein product is CASSPNVYEQYF.